The present TCR beta chain was sequenced within a study of CD8+ T cells in alopecia areata. The trim removed 2 bases at V and 6 bases at J, leaving 3 bases unmatched. Germline CDR1 reads MNHEY; CDR2 reads SVGAGI. CDR3 length equals 13 residues. Treatment specified: oral pan-JAK inhibitor, 5-10 mg twice daily. The authors extracted RNA and reverse transcribed it into cDNA as the sequencing template. The repertoire was sequenced with immunoSEQ multiplex PCR; TCRdb's copy has only in-frame clones and lacks some. The table has over 90,000 clones, more than 75% seen once. The receptor's source is a human donor with alopecia areata. V usage is TRBV6-5 and J usage is TRBJ2-7, with TRBD2 matching 8 bases. The source material was CD8+ T cells sorted from blood, sampled between weeks 30 and 35, from a patient treated with tofacitinib. CDR3 nucleotide sequence: TGTGCCAGCAGTTACGGGGCGGGAGGCGAGCAGTACTTC. The encoded protein is CASSYGAGGEQYF.